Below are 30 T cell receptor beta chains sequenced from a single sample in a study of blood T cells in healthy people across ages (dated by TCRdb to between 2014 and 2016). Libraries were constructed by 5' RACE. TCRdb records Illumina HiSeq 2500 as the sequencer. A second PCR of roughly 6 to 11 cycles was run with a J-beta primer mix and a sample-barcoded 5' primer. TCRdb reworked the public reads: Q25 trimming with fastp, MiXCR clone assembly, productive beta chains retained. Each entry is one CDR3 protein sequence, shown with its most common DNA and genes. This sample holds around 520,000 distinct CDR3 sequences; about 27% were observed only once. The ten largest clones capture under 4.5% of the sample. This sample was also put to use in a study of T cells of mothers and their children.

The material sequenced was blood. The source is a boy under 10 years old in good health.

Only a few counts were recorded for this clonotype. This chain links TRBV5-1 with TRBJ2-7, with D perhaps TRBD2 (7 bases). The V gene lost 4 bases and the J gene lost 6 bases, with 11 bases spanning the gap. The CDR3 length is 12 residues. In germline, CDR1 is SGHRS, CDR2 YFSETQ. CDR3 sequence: CASSLGGLEQYF. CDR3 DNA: TGCGCCAGCAGCCTGGGGGGGCTCGAGCAGTACTTC.

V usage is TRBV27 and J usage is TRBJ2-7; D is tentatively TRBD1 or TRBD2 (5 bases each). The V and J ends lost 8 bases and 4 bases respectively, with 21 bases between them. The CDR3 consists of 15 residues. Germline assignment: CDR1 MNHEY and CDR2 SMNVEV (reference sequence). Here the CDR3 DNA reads TGTGCCAGCTCCCCGCCCGGGACCCCTGGTTACGAGCAGTACTTC. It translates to CASSPPGTPGYEQYF.

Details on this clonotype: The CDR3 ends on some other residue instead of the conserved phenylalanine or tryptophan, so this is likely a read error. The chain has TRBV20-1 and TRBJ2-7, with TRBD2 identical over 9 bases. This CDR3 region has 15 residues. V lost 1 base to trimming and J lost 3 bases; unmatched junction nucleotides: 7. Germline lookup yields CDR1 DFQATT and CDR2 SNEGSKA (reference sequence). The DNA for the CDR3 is TGCAGTGCTAGAGGTGGGGGACTAGCCTACTACGAGCAGTACCTC. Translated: CSARGGGLAYYEQYL.

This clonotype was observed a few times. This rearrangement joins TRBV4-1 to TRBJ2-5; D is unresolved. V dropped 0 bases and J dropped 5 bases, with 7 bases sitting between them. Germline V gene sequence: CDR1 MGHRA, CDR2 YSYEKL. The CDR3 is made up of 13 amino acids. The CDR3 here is CASSQDVWETQYF. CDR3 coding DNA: TGCGCCAGCAGCCAAGATGTGTGGGAGACCCAGTACTTC.

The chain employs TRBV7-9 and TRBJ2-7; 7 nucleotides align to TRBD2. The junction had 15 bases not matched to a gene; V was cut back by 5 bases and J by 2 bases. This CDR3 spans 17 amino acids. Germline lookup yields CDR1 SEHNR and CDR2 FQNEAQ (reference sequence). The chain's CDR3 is CASSQEAASGSPYEQYF. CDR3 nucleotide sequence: TGTGCCAGCAGCCAAGAGGCGGCTAGCGGTTCCCCCTACGAGCAGTACTTC.

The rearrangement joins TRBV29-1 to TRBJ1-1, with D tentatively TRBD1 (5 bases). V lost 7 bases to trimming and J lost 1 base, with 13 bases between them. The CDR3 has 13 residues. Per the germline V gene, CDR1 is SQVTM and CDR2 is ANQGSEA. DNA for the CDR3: TGCAGCGGAATCCGGGACCGGAACACTGAAGCTTTCTTT. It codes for CSGIRDRNTEAFF. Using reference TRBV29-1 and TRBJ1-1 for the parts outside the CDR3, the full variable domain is SAVISQKPSRDICQRGTSLTIQCQVDSQVTMMFWYRQQPGQSLTLIATANQGSEATYESGFVIDKFPISRPNLTFSTLTVSNMSPEDSSIYLCSGIRDRNTEAFFGQGTRLTVV.

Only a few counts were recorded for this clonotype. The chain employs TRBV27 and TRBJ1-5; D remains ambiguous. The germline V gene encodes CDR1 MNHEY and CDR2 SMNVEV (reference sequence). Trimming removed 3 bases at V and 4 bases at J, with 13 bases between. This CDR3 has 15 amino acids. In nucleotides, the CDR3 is TGTGCCAGCAGTTTCTCACCTGGTCGGAATCAGCCCCAGCATTTT. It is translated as CASSFSPGRNQPQHF.

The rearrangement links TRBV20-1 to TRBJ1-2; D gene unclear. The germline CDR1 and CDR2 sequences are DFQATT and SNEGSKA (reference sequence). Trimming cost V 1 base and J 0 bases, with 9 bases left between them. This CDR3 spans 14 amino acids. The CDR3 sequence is CSARGLNANYGYTF. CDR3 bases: TGCAGTGCTAGAGGTCTCAACGCTAACTATGGCTACACCTTC.

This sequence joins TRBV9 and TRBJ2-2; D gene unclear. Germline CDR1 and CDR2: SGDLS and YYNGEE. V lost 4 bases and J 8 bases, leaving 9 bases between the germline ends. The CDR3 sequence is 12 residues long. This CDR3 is CASSPWRGELFF. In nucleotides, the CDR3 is TGTGCCAGCAGCCCGTGGAGAGGGGAGCTGTTTTTT.

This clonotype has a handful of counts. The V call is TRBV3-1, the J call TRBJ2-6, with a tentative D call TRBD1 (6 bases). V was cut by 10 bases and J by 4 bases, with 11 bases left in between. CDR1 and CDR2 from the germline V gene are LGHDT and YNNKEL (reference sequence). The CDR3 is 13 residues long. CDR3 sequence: CANKGEGANVLTF. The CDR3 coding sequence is TGTGCCAACAAGGGGGAGGGGGCCAACGTCCTGACTTTC.

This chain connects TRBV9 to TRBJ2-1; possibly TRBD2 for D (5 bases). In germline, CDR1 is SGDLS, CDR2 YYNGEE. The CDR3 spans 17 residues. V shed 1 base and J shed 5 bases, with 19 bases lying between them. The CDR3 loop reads CASSVTDLGGLDNEQFF. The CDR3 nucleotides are TGTGCCAGCAGCGTAACCGATCTAGGCGGGTTGGACAATGAGCAGTTCTTC.

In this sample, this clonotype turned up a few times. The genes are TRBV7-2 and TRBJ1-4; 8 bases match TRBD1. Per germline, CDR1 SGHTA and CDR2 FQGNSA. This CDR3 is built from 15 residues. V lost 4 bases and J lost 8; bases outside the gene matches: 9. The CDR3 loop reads CASSSPQGAGEKLFF. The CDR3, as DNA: TGTGCCAGCAGCTCGCCCCAGGGGGCGGGGGAAAAACTGTTTTTT.

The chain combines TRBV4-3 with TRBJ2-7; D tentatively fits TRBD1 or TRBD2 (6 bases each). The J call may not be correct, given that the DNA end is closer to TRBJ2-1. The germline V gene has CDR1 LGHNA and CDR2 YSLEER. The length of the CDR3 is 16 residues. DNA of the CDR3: TGCGCCAGCAGCCGTGGCCCCCTTGGGGGGCACAATGAGCAGTTCTTC. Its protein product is CASSRGPLGGHNEQFF.

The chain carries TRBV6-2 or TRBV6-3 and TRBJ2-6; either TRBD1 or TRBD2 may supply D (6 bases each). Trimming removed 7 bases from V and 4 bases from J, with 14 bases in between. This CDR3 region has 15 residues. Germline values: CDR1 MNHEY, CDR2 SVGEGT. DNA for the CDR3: TGTGCCAGCAATTCCCGGGGGCGGGGGGCCAACGTCCTGACTTTC. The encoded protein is CASNSRGRGANVLTF.

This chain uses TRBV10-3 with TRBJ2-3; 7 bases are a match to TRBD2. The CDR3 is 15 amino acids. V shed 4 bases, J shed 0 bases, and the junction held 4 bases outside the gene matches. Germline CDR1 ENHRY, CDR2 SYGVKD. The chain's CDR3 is CAISGTRTSTDTQYF. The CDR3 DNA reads TGTGCCATCAGTGGGACTAGGACTAGCACAGATACGCAGTATTTT.

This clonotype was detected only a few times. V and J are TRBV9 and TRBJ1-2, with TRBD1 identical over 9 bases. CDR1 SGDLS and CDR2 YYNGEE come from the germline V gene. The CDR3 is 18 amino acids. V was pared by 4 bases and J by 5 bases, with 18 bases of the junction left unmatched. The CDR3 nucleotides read TGTGCCAGCAGCCCAAGTCCCGGGACAGGGTGGGCATCGTATGGCTACACCTTC. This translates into CASSPSPGTGWASYGYTF.

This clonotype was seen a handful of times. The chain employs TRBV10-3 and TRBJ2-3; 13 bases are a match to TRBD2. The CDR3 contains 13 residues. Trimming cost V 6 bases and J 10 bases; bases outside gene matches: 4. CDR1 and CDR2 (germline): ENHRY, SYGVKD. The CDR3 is CAIRGTSGIAQYF. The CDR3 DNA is TGTGCCATCAGGGGGACTAGCGGGATTGCGCAGTATTTT.

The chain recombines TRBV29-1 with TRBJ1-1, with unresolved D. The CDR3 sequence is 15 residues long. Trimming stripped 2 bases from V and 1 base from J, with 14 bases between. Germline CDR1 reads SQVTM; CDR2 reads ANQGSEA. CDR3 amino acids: CSVEPRAAANTEAFF. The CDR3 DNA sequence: TGCAGCGTTGAACCCCGGGCAGCCGCGAACACTGAAGCTTTCTTT.

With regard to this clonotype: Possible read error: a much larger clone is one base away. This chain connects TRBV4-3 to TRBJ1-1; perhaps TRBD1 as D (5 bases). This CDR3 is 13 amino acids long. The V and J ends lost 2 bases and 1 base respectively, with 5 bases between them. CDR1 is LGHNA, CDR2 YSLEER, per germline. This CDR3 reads CASSQTGNTEAFF. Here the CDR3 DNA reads TGCGCCAGCAGCCAAACAGGGAACACTGAAGCTTTCTTT.

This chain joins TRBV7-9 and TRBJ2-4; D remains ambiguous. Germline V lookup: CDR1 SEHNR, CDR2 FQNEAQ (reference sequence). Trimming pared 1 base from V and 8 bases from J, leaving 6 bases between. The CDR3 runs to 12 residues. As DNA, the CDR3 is TGTGCCAGCAGCTTAGGGGCGGACATTCAGTACTTC. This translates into CASSLGADIQYF.

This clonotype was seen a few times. CDR3 loop: CASSFFGGRETQYF. The CDR3 DNA sequence: TGTGCCAGCAGCTTTTTCGGCGGACGGGAGACCCAGTACTTC. V and J are TRBV7-3 and TRBJ2-1, with unresolved D. The end of the DNA aligns better with TRBJ2-5, so the J call may be wrong. This CDR3 region has 14 residues. Germline assignment: CDR1 SGHTA and CDR2 FQGTGA.

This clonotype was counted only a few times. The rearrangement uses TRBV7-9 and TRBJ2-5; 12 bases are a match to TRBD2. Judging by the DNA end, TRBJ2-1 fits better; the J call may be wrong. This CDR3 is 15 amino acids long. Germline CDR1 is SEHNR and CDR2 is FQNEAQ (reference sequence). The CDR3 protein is CASSTLAGGPNEQFF. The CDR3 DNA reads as TGTGCCAGCAGCACGCTAGCGGGAGGGCCGAATGAGCAGTTCTTC.

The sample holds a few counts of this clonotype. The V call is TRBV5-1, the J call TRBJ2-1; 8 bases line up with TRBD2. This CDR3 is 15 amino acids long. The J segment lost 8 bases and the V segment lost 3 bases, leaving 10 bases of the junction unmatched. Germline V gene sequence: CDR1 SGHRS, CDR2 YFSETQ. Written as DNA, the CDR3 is TGCGCCAGCAGCTACATGGGACTAGTGTACGATGAGCAGTTCTTC. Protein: CASSYMGLVYDEQFF.

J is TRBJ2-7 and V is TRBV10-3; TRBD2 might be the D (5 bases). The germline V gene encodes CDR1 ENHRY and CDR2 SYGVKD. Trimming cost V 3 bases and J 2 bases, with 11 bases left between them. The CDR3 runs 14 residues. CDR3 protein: CAISDIVGAYEQYV. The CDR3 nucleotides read TGTGCCATCAGTGACATCGTGGGAGCCTACGAGCAGTACGTC.

The CDR3 protein is CASSQAGAQETQYF. CDR3 bases: TGTGCCAGCAGCCAAGCGGGGGCCCAAGAGACCCAGTACTTC. V gene TRBV3-1 combines with J gene TRBJ2-1; either TRBD1 or TRBD2 may fit D (6 bases each). The end of the DNA fits TRBJ2-5 better, so the J call may be wrong. The germline V gene has CDR1 LGHDT and CDR2 YNNKEL (reference sequence). The CDR3 length is 14 residues.

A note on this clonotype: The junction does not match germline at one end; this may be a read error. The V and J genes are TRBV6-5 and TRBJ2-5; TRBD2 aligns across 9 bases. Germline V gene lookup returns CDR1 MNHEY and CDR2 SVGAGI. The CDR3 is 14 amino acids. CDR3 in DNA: TGTGCCAGCAGTGCTAGCGGGACCCCGAGGGTTCTGTTCTTC. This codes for CASSASGTPRVLFF.

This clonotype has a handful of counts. The CDR3 DNA is TGTGCCAGCAGCGACACAGGGGGCAGAGACGAGCAGTACTTC. It specifies CASSDTGGRDEQYF. The genes are TRBV7-8 and TRBJ2-7; TRBD1 agrees at 9 bases. The ends lost 5 bases at V and 5 bases at J; junction bases unmatched: 7. CDR3 length: 14 amino acids. Looked up from germline, CDR1 is SGHVS and CDR2 is FQNEAQ. Drawing the rest from reference TRBV7-8 and TRBJ2-7, the complete variable domain is GAGVSQSPRYKVAKRGQDVALRCDPISGHVSLFWYQQALGQGPEFLTYFQNEAQLDKSGLPSDRFFAERPEGSVSTLKIQRTQQEDSAVYLCASSDTGGRDEQYFGPGTRLTVT.

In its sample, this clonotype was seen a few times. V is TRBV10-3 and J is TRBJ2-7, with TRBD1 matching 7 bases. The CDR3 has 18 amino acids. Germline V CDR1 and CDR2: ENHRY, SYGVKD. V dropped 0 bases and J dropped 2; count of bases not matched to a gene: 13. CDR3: CAISESLGSGQGAYEQYF. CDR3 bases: TGTGCCATCAGTGAGTCGCTGGGGTCGGGCCAGGGGGCCTACGAGCAGTACTTC.

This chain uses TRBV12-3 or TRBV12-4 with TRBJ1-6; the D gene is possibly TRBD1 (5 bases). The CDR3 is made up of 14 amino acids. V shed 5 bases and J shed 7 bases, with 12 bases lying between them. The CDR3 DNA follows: TGTGCCAGCAGTGGGCAGGGAGGCAATTCACCCCTCCACTTT. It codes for CASSGQGGNSPLHF.

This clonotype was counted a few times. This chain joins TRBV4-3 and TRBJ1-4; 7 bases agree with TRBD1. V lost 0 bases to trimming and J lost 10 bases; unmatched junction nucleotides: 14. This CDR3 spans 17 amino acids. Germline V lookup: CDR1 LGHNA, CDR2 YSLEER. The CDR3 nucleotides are TGCGCCAGCAGCCAAGAAAGTTCGACAGGGAGGAGAGGAAAACTGTTTTTT. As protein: CASSQESSTGRRGKLFF.